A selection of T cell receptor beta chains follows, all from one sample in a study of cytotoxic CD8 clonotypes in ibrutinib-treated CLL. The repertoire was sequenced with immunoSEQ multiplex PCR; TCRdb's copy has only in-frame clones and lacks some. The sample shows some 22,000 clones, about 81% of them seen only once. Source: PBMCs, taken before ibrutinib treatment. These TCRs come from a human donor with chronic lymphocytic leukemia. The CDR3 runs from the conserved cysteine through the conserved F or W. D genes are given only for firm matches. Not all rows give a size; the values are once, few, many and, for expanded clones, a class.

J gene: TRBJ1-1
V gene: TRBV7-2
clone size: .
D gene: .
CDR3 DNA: TGTGCCAGCAGCTTAGCGTCCCTTGGCGACACTCTGAACACTGAAGCTTTCTTT
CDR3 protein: CASSLASLGDTLNTEAFF

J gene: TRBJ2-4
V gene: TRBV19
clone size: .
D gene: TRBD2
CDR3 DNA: TGTGCCTGCAGGGGTAGCGGGACGGCCAAAAACATTCAGTACTTC
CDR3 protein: CACRGSGTAKNIQYF

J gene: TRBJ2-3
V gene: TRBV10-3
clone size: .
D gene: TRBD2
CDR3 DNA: TGTGCCATCAGTGGAGGGTACAGGGGGAGACTAGCGGGAGGGCCCTATACGCAGTATTTT
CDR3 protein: CAISGGYRGRLAGGPYTQYF

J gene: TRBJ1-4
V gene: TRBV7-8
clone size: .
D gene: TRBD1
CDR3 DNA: TGTGCCAGCAGTTTAACCGGGACAGGGAGAGAAAAACTGTTTTTT
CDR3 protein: CASSLTGTGREKLFF

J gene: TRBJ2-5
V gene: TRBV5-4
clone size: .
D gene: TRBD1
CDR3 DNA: TGTGCCAGCAGCTTGTGGCAGGGGGCGAGGGAGACCCAGTACTTC
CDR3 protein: CASSLWQGARETQYF

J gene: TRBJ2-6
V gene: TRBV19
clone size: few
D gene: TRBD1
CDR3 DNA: TGTGCCAGTTCATTCAGGGGGTCTGGGGCCAACGTCCTGACTTTC
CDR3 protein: CASSFRGSGANVLTF

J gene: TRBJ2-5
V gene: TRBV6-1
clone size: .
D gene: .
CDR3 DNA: TGTGCCAGCAGTGAAGCAAAGGAGACCCAGTACTTC
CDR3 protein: CASSEAKETQYF

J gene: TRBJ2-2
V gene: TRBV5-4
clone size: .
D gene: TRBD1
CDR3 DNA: TGTGCCAGCAGCCAAAAAGGGACAGGGAGTTTATCCGGGGAGCTGTTTTTT
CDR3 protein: CASSQKGTGSLSGELFF

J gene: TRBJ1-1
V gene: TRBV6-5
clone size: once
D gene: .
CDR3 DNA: TGTGCCAGCGTTAGCCCACAAATCGGAGCTTTCTTT
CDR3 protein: CASVSPQIGAFF

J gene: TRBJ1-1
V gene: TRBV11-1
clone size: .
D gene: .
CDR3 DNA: TGTGCCAGCAGCTTAGTGCTGGGGCAGGGCACTGAAGCTTTCTTT
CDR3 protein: CASSLVLGQGTEAFF

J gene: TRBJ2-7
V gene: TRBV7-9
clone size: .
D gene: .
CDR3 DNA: TGTGCCAGCAGCTCAGGGAACAGGGAGCCCTTCTACGAGCAGTACTTC
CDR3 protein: CASSSGNREPFYEQYF

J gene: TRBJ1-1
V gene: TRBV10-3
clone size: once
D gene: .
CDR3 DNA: TGTGCCATCAGGATCTTGGAGAACACTGAAGCTTTCTTT
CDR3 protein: CAIRILENTEAFF

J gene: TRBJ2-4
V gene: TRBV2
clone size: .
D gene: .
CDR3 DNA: TGTGCCAGCAGTCCTCCCGGGTCCTCCGTTGCCAAAAACATTCAGTACTTC
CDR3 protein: CASSPPGSSVAKNIQYF

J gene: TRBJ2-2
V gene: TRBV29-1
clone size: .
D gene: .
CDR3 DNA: TGCAGCACCCGCAGGGGGGGGACCGGGGAGCTGTTTTTT
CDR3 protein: CSTRRGGTGELFF

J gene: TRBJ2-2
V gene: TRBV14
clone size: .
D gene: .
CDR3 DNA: TGTGCCAGCAGCCAAGCTAAGGACTCCAGTTGGACCGGGGAGCTGTTTTTT
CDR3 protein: CASSQAKDSSWTGELFF

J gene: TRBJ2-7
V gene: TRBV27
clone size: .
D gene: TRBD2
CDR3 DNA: TGTGCCAGCAGTTTACGCCTAGCGGCTTACGAGCAGTACTTC
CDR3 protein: CASSLRLAAYEQYF

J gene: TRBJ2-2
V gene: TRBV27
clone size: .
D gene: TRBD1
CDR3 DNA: TGTGCCAGCAGTTTATGGACAGGGGTCAACACCGGGGAGCTGTTTTTT
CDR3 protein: CASSLWTGVNTGELFF

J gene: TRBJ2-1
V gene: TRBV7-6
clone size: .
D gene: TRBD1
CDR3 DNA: TGTGCCAGCAGCTTAGAGGACAGGGTGAATGAGCAGTTCTTC
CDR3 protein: CASSLEDRVNEQFF

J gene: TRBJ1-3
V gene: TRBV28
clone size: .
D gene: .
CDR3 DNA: TGTGCCTGGGGAACAGGCCCAGGGGCTGGGGAGGCTGGAAACACCATATATTTT
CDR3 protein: CAWGTGPGAGEAGNTIYF

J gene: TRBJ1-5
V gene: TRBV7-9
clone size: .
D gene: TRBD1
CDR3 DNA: TGTGCCAGCAGCCCCGGACAGGGGGGATTGGAGCCCCAGCATTTT
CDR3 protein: CASSPGQGGLEPQHF

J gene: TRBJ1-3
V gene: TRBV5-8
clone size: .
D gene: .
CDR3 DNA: TGTGCCAGCAGCGCACCGGGACGGAACTCTGGAAACACCATATATTTT
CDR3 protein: CASSAPGRNSGNTIYF

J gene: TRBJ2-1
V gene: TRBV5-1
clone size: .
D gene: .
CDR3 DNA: TGCGCCAGCAGCAGGGACGGAGAGCCTTACAATGAGCAGTTCTTC
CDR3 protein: CASSRDGEPYNEQFF

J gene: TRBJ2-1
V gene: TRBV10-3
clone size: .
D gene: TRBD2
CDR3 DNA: TGTGCCATCAGCCCTAGCCTTAGCGGGAGCTCCTACAATGAGCAGTTCTTC
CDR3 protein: CAISPSLSGSSYNEQFF

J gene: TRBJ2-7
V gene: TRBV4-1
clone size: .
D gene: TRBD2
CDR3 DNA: TGCGCCAGCAGCCAGGGGGGGACTAGCGGGGCCTACGAGCAGTACTTC
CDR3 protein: CASSQGGTSGAYEQYF

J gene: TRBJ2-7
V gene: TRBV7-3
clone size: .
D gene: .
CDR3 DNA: TGTGCCAGCAGCTCCGGGCCCACCTACGAGCAGTACTTC
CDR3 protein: CASSSGPTYEQYF

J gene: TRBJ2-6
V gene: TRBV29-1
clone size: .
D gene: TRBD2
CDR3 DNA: TGCAGCGCTGGAAGCGGGACTTCTGGGGCCAACGTCCTGACTTTC
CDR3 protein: CSAGSGTSGANVLTF

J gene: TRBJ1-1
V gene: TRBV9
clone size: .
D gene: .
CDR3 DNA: TGTGCCAGCAGCGTAGAAGGGGATGAAGCTTTCTTT
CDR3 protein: CASSVEGDEAFF

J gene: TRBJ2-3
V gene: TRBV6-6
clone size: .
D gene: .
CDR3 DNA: TGTGCCAGCAGTTACCCAGGGGCAGGAGATACGCAGTATTTT
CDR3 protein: CASSYPGAGDTQYF

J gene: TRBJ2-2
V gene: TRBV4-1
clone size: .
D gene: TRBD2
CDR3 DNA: TGCGCCAGCAGCCAGCCGGGACTAGCGGTGACCGGGGAGCTGTTTTTT
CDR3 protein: CASSQPGLAVTGELFF

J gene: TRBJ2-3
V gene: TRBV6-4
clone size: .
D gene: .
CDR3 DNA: TGTGCCAGCAGTGACTCGGGGGAAAGGACAGATACGCAGTATTTT
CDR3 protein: CASSDSGERTDTQYF

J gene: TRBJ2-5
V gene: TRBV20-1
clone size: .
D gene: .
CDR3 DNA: TGCAGTGCTAGAGGACGTTTTTTCCAGTACTTC
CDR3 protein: CSARGRFFQYF

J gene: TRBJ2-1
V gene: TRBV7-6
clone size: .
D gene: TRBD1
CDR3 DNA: TGTGCCAGCAGCTTAGATGGGACAGGGGCTAGGAATGAGCAGTTCTTC
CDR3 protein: CASSLDGTGARNEQFF

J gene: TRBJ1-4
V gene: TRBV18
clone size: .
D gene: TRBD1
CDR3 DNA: TGTGCCAGCTCACTGACTCCTACAGGGGGCCCGGGTGAAAAACTGTTTTTT
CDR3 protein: CASSLTPTGGPGEKLFF

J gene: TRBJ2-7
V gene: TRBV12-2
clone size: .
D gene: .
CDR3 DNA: TGTGCAAGTCGCTTAGGTCCTCGGGACAGGGGGAGGTACGAGCAGTACTTC
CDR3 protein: CASRLGPRDRGRYEQYF

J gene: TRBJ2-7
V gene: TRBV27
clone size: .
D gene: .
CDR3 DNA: TGTGCCAGCTTTAAAGCAGGGGCCCACGAGCAGTACTTC
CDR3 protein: CASFKAGAHEQYF

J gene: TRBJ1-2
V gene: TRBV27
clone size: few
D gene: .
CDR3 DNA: TGTGCCAGCAAGGGAAGGGGGTTGGGCGGTGGCTACACCTTC
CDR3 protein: CASKGRGLGGGYTF

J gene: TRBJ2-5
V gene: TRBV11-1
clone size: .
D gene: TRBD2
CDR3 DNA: TGTGCCAGCAGCTGGATAGCGGGAGGCGGCGAGACCCAGTACTTC
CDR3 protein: CASSWIAGGGETQYF